This T cell receptor (beta chain) derives from a study of cytomegalovirus exposure and HLA in healthy donors. Findings and limits, study-wide: Roughly uniform sequencing depth across donors was assumed, possibly incorrectly.

Of note for this clone: What it binds is not known. One junction end does not reproduce the germline sequence, and a read error may be involved.

CDR1 is SGHTA and CDR2 is FQGTGA in the germline V gene. The CDR3 sequence is 16 residues long. Vbeta (60) and Jbeta (13) primers were used in the PCR. How the authors handled the data: Unique TCR beta chains numbered 80 million to 95 million in a later analysis, with around 12 million shared. TCRdb keeps only in-frame clones here, not all; method: immunoSEQ multiplex PCR. The V and J calls and clone size were taken over from that table, and D and trimming were inferred from the DNA. The table shows around 150,000 clones, with around 74% occurring only once. Sequencing input: PBMCs. J is TRBJ2-2 and V is TRBV7-3, with 7 bases aligning to TRBD1. The origin of this receptor is a female donor in good health and CMV-seronegative. The CDR3 is CASSITGTANTGELFF. For the CDR3, the DNA is TGTGCCAGCAGCATAACCGGGACAGCGAACACCGGGGAGCTGTTTTTT.